This record covers a single TCR beta chain. Source study methods: Scientists estimated how many nucleated cells there were by amplifying reference gene primers. The repertoire was sequenced with immunoSEQ multiplex PCR; TCRdb's copy has only in-frame clones and lacks some. V and J calls and clone size are as listed in that table; D and trimming were resolved from the DNA. The table shows 45,000 or so clones, with roughly 84% occurring only once. This specimen belongs to a study of blood T cell repertoires in COVID-19. As for the study in general: Specimens from acute and convalescent COVID-19 originated in the United States, Italy and Spain.

This CDR3 comprises 16 residues. The ends lost 3 bases at V and 3 bases at J; junction bases unmatched: 8. Germline CDR1 MDHEN, CDR2 SYDVKM. Sequenced input: peripheral blood. The chain is built from TRBV28 and TRBJ2-7; 10 nucleotides match TRBD1. The source is a human donor in a cohort sampled during active COVID-19. CDR3 sequence (DNA): TGTGCCAGCAGTTTGTCCGGGACAGGGGCCTTCTACGAGCAGTACTTC. Translated, it gives CASSLSGTGAFYEQYF.